A single T cell receptor beta chain is shown here with its context. Per the original data handling: Using reference gene primer amplification, nucleated cell counts were estimated. Clones were sequenced by immunoSEQ multiplex PCR, and TCRdb holds only the in-frame ones, with some missing. That table supplies the V and J calls and clone size; D and trimming were determined from the DNA. The sample yields 150,000 to 200,000 clones, roughly nine tenths seen once. This sample stems from a study of blood T cell repertoires in COVID-19. Background on the study: From the United States, Italy and Spain came samples of acute and convalescent COVID-19. From T cells, B-cell-depleted T cells, or PBMCs came the material, which was cDNA or gDNA.

The origin of this receptor is a young man with acute or convalescent COVID-19. Sequenced input: peripheral blood.

In DNA, the CDR3 is TGCGCCAGCAGACCAACAGGGTTCGAGCAGTACGTC. Its translation: CASRPTGFEQYV. The chain employs TRBV5-1 and TRBJ2-7; tentatively, D is TRBD1 (6 bases). Trimming pared 5 bases from V and 6 bases from J, leaving 12 bases between. This CDR3 region has 12 residues. Germline CDR1 is SGHRS and CDR2 is YFSETQ.